These T cell receptor beta chains were read from a single sample in a study of identical twins. TCRdb analysed the 5' RACE reads with MiXCR anew, one entry per CDR3 protein. The sample holds nearly 900,000 distinct CDR3 sequences, roughly 12% seen once. The same sample was also used in a study of yellow fever vaccine responses in identical twins.

Sequencing input: PBMCs. The receptors come from a young woman in good health. The CDR3 runs from the conserved cysteine through the conserved F or W. The order of the fields is D gene, J gene, V gene, CDR3 length, clone size, CDR3 protein, CDR3 DNA. D genes are given only for firm matches. Where a row states a size, it is once, few, many or the class of an expanded clone; other rows omit it.

>TRBD1|TRBJ2-7|TRBV12-3/TRBV12-4|14|few
CASSPSGQGYEQYF
TGTGCCAGCAGTCCCTCGGGACAGGGGTACGAGCAGTACTTC
>.|TRBJ2-1|TRBV29-1|14|.
CSVEWGMGINEQFF
TGCAGCGTTGAATGGGGGATGGGAATCAATGAGCAGTTCTTC
>TRBD2|TRBJ2-1|TRBV19|16|.
CASSRLAGDLYNEQFF
TGTGCCAGTAGTAGACTAGCGGGAGACCTATACAATGAGCAGTTCTTC
>.|TRBJ2-2|TRBV5-1|15|many
CASSQASSNTGELFF
TGCGCCAGCAGCCAAGCGAGTTCTAACACCGGGGAGCTGTTTTTT
>TRBD1|TRBJ2-6|TRBV6-5|18|few
CASSYSTGGPSGANVLTF
TGTGCCAGCAGTTACTCGACAGGGGGCCCCTCGGGGGCCAACGTCCTGACTTTC
>.|TRBJ1-4|TRBV6-1|14|.
CASSPDGVAEKLFF
TGTGCCAGCAGCCCAGATGGGGTTGCGGAAAAACTGTTTTTT
>.|TRBJ2-1|TRBV5-5|16|.
CASSLGLLSSYNGQFF
TGTGCCAGCAGCTTGGGGCTACTATCCTCCTACAATGGGCAGTTCTTC
>.|TRBJ2-1|TRBV5-5|14|few
CASSYGRGLYEQFF
TGTGCCAGCAGCTACGGCAGGGGTCTCTATGAGCAGTTCTTC
>TRBD2|TRBJ2-1|TRBV5-1|18|.
CASSATYVPGTSPNEQFF
TGCGCCAGCAGCGCTACTTATGTCCCCGGGACTAGCCCCAATGAGCAGTTCTTC
>.|TRBJ2-5|TRBV10-3|13|.
CAIGSSEKETQYF
TGTGCCATCGGTTCTAGCGAGAAAGAGACCCAGTACTTC
>.|TRBJ1-5|TRBV6-1|16|.
CASSKRGEYSNQPQHF
TGTGCCAGCAGTAAACGCGGGGAATATAGCAATCAGCCCCAGCATTTT
>.|TRBJ2-2|TRBV28|13|few
CASTGPAPGELFF
TGTGCCAGCACTGGGCCTGCCCCCGGGGAGCTGTTTTTT
>TRBD1|TRBJ1-4|TRBV6-1|13|.
CASRRDRGRRLFF
TGTGCCAGCAGACGGGACAGGGGGCGTCGGCTGTTTTTT
>TRBD2|TRBJ2-5|TRBV12-3/TRBV12-4|14|.
CASSLREGLETQYF
TGTGCCAGCAGTTTAAGGGAGGGACTCGAGACCCAGTACTTC
>.|TRBJ2-7|TRBV21-1|15|.
CASSNVRGPEVEQYF
TGTGCCAGCAGCAATGTGCGGGGCCCGGAAGTGGAGCAGTACTTC
>TRBD2|TRBJ2-6|TRBV9|18|many
CASSSRLAEASGANVLTF
TGTGCCAGCAGCTCCAGACTAGCGGAGGCCTCTGGGGCCAACGTCCTGACTTTC
>TRBD2|TRBJ2-2|TRBV24-1|19|few
CATSDRRVLAGGQTGELFF
TGTGCCACCAGTGACCGGCGGGTCCTAGCGGGAGGGCAGACCGGGGAGCTGTTTTTT
>TRBD2|TRBJ2-1|TRBV24-1|17|few
CATSDPGLAASYNEQFF
TGTGCCACCAGTGATCCGGGACTAGCGGCCTCCTACAATGAGCAGTTCTTC
>TRBD1|TRBJ2-2|TRBV5-1|13|few
CASRQGFPGELFF
TGCGCCAGCAGACAGGGGTTCCCCGGGGAGCTGTTTTTT
>TRBD1|TRBJ2-1|TRBV6-1|15|.
CASNRWDRPYNEQFF
TGTGCCTCAAACCGATGGGACAGGCCTTACAATGAGCAGTTCTTC
>.|TRBJ1-1|TRBV5-1|17|.
CASSLGAGTFMNTEAFF
TGCGCCAGCAGCTTGGGGGCCGGGACCTTCATGAACACTGAAGCTTTCTTT
>.|TRBJ2-3|TRBV12-3/TRBV12-4|16|few
CASLPGGVERTDTQYF
TGTGCCAGCCTCCCCGGGGGTGTCGAGAGGACAGATACGCAGTATTTT
>TRBD1|TRBJ2-5|TRBV9|14|.
CASSSPDRGETQYF
TGTGCCAGCAGCTCCCCGGACAGGGGAGAGACCCAGTACTTC
>.|TRBJ1-2|TRBV20-1|14|few
CSAPRTDRNYGYTF
TGCAGTGCTCCTAGAACGGACAGAAACTATGGCTACACCTTC
>TRBD2|TRBJ2-5|TRBV12-5|16|few
CASGFPIAGTEETQYF
TGTGCTAGTGGTTTCCCCATAGCGGGAACAGAAGAGACCCAGTACTTC
>.|TRBJ1-5|TRBV5-1|17|few
CASSPGTGAVLDQPQHF
TGCGCCAGCAGCCCAGGGACCGGGGCTGTGTTGGATCAGCCCCAGCATTTT